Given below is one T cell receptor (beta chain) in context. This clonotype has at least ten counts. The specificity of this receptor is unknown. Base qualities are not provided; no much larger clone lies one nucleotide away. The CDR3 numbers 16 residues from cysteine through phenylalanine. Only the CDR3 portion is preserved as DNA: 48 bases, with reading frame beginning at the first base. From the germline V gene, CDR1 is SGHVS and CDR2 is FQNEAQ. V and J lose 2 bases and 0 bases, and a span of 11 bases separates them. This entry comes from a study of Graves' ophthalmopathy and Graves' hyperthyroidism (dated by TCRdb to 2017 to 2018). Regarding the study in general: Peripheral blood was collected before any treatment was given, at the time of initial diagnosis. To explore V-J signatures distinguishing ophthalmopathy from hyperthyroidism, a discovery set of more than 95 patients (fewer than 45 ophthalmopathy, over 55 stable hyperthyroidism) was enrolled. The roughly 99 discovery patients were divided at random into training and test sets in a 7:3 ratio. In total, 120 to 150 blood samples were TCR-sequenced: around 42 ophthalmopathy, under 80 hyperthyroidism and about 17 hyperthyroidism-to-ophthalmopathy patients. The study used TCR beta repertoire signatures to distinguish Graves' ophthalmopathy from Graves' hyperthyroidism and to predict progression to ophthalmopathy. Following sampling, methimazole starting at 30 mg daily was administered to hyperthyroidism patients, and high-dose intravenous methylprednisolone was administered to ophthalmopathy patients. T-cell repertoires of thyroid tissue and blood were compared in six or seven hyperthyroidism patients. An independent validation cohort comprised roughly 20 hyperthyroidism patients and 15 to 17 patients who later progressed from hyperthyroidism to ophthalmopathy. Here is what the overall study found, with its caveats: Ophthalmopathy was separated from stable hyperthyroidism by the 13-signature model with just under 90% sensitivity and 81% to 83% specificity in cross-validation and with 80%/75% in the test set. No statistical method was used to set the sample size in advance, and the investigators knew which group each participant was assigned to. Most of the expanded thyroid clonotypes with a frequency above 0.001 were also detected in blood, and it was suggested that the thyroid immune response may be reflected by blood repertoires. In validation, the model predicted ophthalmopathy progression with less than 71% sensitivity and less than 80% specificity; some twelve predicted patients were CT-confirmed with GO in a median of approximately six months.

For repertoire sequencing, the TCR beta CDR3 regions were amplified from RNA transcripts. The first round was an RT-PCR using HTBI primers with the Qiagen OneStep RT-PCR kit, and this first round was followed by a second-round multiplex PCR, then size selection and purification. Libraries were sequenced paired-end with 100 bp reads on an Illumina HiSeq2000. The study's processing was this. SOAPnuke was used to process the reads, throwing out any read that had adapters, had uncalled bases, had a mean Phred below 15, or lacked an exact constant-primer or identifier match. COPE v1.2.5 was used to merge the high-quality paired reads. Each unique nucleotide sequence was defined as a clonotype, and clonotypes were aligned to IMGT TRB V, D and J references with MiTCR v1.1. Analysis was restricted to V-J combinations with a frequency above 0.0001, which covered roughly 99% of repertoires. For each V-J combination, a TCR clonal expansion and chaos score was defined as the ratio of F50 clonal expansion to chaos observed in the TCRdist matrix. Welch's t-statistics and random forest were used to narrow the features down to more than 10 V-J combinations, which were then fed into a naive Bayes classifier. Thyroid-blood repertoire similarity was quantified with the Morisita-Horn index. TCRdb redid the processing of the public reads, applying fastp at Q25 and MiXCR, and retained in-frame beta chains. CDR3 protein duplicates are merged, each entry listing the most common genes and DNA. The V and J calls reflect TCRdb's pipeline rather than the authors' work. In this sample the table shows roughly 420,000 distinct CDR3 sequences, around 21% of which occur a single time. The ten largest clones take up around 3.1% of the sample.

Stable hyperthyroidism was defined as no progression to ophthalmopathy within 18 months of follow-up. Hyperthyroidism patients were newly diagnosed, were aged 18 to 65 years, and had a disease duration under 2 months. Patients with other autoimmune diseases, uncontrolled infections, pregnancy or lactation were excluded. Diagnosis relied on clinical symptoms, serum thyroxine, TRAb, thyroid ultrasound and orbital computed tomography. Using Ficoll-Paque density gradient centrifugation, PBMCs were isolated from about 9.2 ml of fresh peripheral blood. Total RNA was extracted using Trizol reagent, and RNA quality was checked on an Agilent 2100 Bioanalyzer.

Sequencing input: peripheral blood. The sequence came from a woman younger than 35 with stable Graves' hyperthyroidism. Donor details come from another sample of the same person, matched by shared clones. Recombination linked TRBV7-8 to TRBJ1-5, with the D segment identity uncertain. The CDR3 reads CASSLRRQDSNQPQHF. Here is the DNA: TGTGCCAGCAGCTTACGAAGACAAGATAGCAATCAGCCCCAGCATTTT.